The 22 T cell receptor beta chains below all came from one sample that was sequenced in a study of shared clonotypes between healthy human individuals. The data were produced by immunoSEQ multiplex PCR, yet TCRdb's version contains in-frame clones alone and is incomplete. This table has about half a million clones, about 78% appearing once. The sample consisted of PBMCs. The receptors stem from a woman aged 35 to 49 in good health. Some clones in this sample may be carry-over from other donors' samples.

This chain joins TRBV4-1 and TRBJ1-1; no reliable D call. The CDR3 length is 13 residues. CDR1 is MGHRA and CDR2 is YSYEKL in the germline V gene. The V and J ends lost 0 bases and 10 bases respectively, with 12 bases between them. The CDR3 here is CASSQDEGLAAFF. The CDR3, as DNA: TGCGCCAGCAGCCAAGATGAGGGCCTGGCAGCTTTCTTT.

The CDR3 nucleotides read TGCAGCGTTGAACTCCCAGGGAGCTTTGAGACCCAGTACTTC. This gives the protein CSVELPGSFETQYF. The chain employs TRBV29-1 and TRBJ2-5, with D perhaps matching TRBD1 or TRBD2 (5 bases each). With 2 bases removed from V and 5 bases from J, the gap between germline ends came to 15 bases. The CDR3 totals 14 residues. Germline V gene sequence: CDR1 SQVTM, CDR2 ANQGSEA.

This chain uses TRBV7-9 with TRBJ2-7, with 9 bases matching TRBD2. V was clipped by 6 bases and J by 0 bases; unmatched bases: 6. The germline V gene has CDR1 SEHNR and CDR2 FQNEAQ (reference sequence). The CDR3 consists of 15 residues. In nucleotides, the CDR3 is TGTGCCAGCAGGTCCAGCGGGGGGAGCTCCTACGAGCAGTACTTC. Translated: CASRSSGGSSYEQYF.

The rearrangement joins TRBV9 to TRBJ2-7; 11 bases line up with TRBD1. CDR1 SGDLS and CDR2 YYNGEE come from the germline V gene. V shed 4 bases, J shed 3 bases, and the junction held 6 bases outside the gene matches. This CDR3 region has 15 residues. The CDR3 spells CASSSPGTGGYEQYF. The CDR3 region has the DNA TGTGCCAGCAGCTCCCCCGGGACAGGGGGCTACGAGCAGTACTTC.

For this clone: At one end the junction does not follow the germline gene, possibly because of a read error. Different DNA sequences within this sample yield the same CDR3. The chain uses TRBV11-2 and TRBJ1-1; D is uncertain. The CDR3 sequence is 13 residues long. Germline CDR1 and CDR2: SGHAT and FQNNGV. The DNA of the CDR3 is TGTGCCAGCAGCTTAACAGCCCCCACTGAAGCTTTTTTT. Translating it yields CASSLTAPTEAFF. Together with reference TRBV11-2 and TRBJ1-1, the CDR3 gives the full variable domain: EAGVAQSPRYKIIEKRQSVAFWCNPISGHATLYWYQQILGQGPKLLIQFQNNGVVDDSQLPKDRFSAERLKGVDSTLKIQPAKLEDSAVYLCASSLTAPTEAFFGQGTRLTVV.

The chain recombines TRBV10-2 with TRBJ1-5, with D hard to call. CDR1 and CDR2 from the germline V gene are WSHSY and SAAADI. V was clipped by 2 bases and J by 0 bases, with 8 bases between them. The CDR3 spans 15 residues. This CDR3 reads CASSEVGGSNQPQHF. As DNA, the CDR3 is TGCGCCAGCAGTGAGGTGGGTGGTAGCAATCAGCCCCAGCATTTT.

The J gene is TRBJ2-2, the V gene TRBV19; no reliable D call. The germline V gene has CDR1 LNHDA and CDR2 SQIVND (reference sequence). V was pared by 4 bases and J by 6 bases, with 6 bases between. The CDR3 is 12 residues long. The chain's CDR3 is CASSTLPGELFF. The CDR3 DNA reads TGTGCCAGTAGTACCCTCCCCGGGGAGCTGTTTTTT.

This chain links TRBV10-2 with TRBJ1-2; D ambiguous. The CDR3 consists of 14 residues. Germline V gene lookup returns CDR1 WSHSY and CDR2 SAAADI. Trimming removed 4 bases from V and 2 bases from J, with 11 bases in between. CDR3 residues: CASSGPRVNYGYTF. The CDR3 DNA follows: TGCGCCAGCAGTGGGCCTCGGGTGAACTATGGCTACACCTTC.

With regard to this clone: A far larger clone is a single base away, which makes a read error likely. This chain links TRBV4-2 with TRBJ2-6; 7 bases are a match to TRBD2. Germline V lookup: CDR1 LGHNA, CDR2 YNFKEQ. This CDR3 contains 17 residues. This chain's CDR3 is CASSQDAGVAGANVPTF. In nucleotides, the CDR3 is TGTGCCAGCAGCCAAGATGCGGGGGTAGCTGGGGCCAACGTCCCGACTTTC.

J is TRBJ1-4 and V is TRBV7-3; 10 nucleotides line up with TRBD1. Germline CDR1 is SGHTA and CDR2 is FQGTGA. Trimming at V came to 4 bases and at J to 7 bases, leaving 3 bases not matched to a gene. CDR3 length: 14 residues. The CDR3 loop is CASSSGQGVEKLFF. As DNA, the CDR3 is TGTGCCAGCAGCTCAGGACAGGGGGTTGAAAAACTGTTTTTT.

DNA for the CDR3: TGTGCCAGTGAAAGGGTGAACACTGAAGCTTTCTTT. Its translation: CASERVNTEAFF. This chain connects TRBV28 to TRBJ1-1; D gene unclear. This CDR3 region has 12 residues. V shed 9 bases and J shed 0 bases, with 8 bases lying between them. Germline lookup yields CDR1 MDHEN and CDR2 SYDVKM. Drawing the rest from reference TRBV28 and TRBJ1-1, the complete variable domain is DVKVTQSSRYLVKRTGEKVFLECVQDMDHENMFWYRQDPGLGLRLIYFSYDVKMKEKGDIPEGYSVSREKKERFSLILESASTNQTSMYLCASERVNTEAFFGQGTRLTVV.

Worth noting for this clone: A single base is all that separates this from a far larger clone, so a read error is likely. The chain combines TRBV5-6 with TRBJ1-2; maybe TRBD1 (5 bases). The germline CDR1 and CDR2 sequences are SGHDT and YYEEEE. This CDR3 region has 15 residues. CDR3 sequence reads: CASSLEGTVGYDYTF. CDR3 sequence (DNA): TGTGCCAGCAGCTTGGAAGGGACTGTGGGATATGACTACACCTTC.

The gene calls are TRBV7-9 and TRBJ2-7; 8 nucleotides match TRBD1. The germline V gene has CDR1 SEHNR and CDR2 FQNEAQ (reference sequence). The CDR3 loop spans 16 amino acids. The V gene end was trimmed by 3 bases and the J gene end by 0 bases; junction bases not matched to a gene: 7. CDR3 nucleotide sequence: TGTGCCAGCAGCTTCTCCGGGACAGGCCTCTCCTACGAGCAGTACTTC. Protein sequence: CASSFSGTGLSYEQYF.

The rearrangement links TRBV10-3 to TRBJ2-5; 7 bases align to TRBD2. This CDR3 contains 20 residues. Germline V gene lookup returns CDR1 ENHRY and CDR2 SYGVKD. The V and J ends lost 2 bases and 4 bases, in that order; junction bases with no gene match: 22. The CDR3 loop reads CAISEPKGGRSRQGGETQYF. CDR3 bases: TGTGCCATCAGTGAGCCGAAGGGCGGGAGAAGTAGGCAGGGAGGAGAGACCCAGTACTTC.

The chain uses TRBV7-8 and TRBJ2-7; D is possibly TRBD1 (5 bases). CDR3 length: 15 amino acids. Germline V gene lookup returns CDR1 SGHVS and CDR2 FQNEAQ. V shed 2 bases and J shed 2 bases, with 13 bases lying between them. As DNA, the CDR3 is TGTGCCAGCAGCTTACTCACAGGTACCCCCTACGAGCAGTACTTC. It translates to CASSLLTGTPYEQYF.

The chain employs TRBV4-1 and TRBJ1-1; 9 nucleotides match TRBD1. V lost 0 bases, J lost 5 bases, and 7 bases stayed unmatched. The CDR3 covers 16 residues. Germline V gene data show CDR1 as MGHRA and CDR2 as YSYEKL. DNA of the CDR3: TGCGCCAGCAGCCAAGAGGCCGGGACAGGGTTGACTGAAGCTTTCTTT. It translates to CASSQEAGTGLTEAFF.

The J gene is TRBJ2-7, the V gene TRBV6-5; D unresolved. Germline loops: CDR1 MNHEY, CDR2 SVGAGI. V gave up 0 bases and J gave up 3 bases, with 9 bases separating them. This CDR3 contains 14 residues. As DNA, the CDR3 is TGTGCCAGCAGTTACTCCGCAGATAACTACGAGCAGTACTTC. Translating gives CASSYSADNYEQYF.

V usage is TRBV7-3 and J usage is TRBJ2-3; 9 nucleotides agree with TRBD2. The CDR3 covers 18 residues. After removal of 1 base from V and 4 bases from J, the junction contained 12 bases not matched to a gene. CDR1 is SGHTA, CDR2 FQGTGA, per germline. The DNA for the CDR3 is TGTGCCAGCAGCTTAATTAGGCTAGCGGGAAAAGAGTCAGATACGCAGTATTTT. Protein sequence: CASSLIRLAGKESDTQYF.

The chain links TRBV28 to TRBJ2-2; maybe TRBD1 (6 bases). Trimming stripped 6 bases from V and 6 bases from J, with 11 bases between. Germline assignment: CDR1 MDHEN and CDR2 SYDVKM. The CDR3 has 13 residues. The CDR3 spells CASRPHRAGELFF. Here the CDR3 DNA reads TGTGCCAGCAGGCCGCACAGGGCCGGGGAGCTGTTTTTT.

This rearrangement joins TRBV10-2 to TRBJ1-1; 9 positions agree with TRBD1. The germline V gene encodes CDR1 WSHSY and CDR2 SAAADI. This CDR3 has 14 residues. V lost 2 bases and J lost 5; bases outside the gene matches: 3. The CDR3: CASSETGGGTEAFF. The CDR3 nucleotides are TGCGCCAGCAGTGAGACAGGGGGCGGGACTGAAGCTTTCTTT.

The chain combines TRBV5-1 with TRBJ2-1; 11 bases align to TRBD2. Trimming at V came to 0 bases and at J to 8 bases, leaving 10 bases not matched to a gene. Germline assignment: CDR1 SGHRS and CDR2 YFSETQ. The CDR3 spans 17 residues. CDR3 nucleotides: TGCGCCAGCAGCTTGGCCGGTACTAGCGGGAGTTGGGATGAGCAGTTCTTC. Its translation is CASSLAGTSGSWDEQFF.

This clone was seen a few times. V is TRBV9 and J is TRBJ2-1; D is possibly TRBD2 (5 bases). Trimming stripped 0 bases from V and 2 bases from J, with 9 bases between. The V gene's germline CDR1 is SGDLS and CDR2 YYNGEE. The CDR3 length is 15 residues. In DNA, the CDR3 is TGTGCCAGCAGCGTAGGGTGGGAGCCCTACAATGAGCAGTTCTTC. As protein: CASSVGWEPYNEQFF.